Below, one TCR beta chain is given with its context. The antigen remains undetermined. The data were taken from a study of T-cell reconstitution after alpha-beta-depleted transplantation in children. General study findings and limits: Counts and diversity of T cells one year after transplant came mostly from newly produced T cells. In some patients, recipient T cells and intrathymic progenitors surviving conditioning explained high day-60 diversity. Approximately two months post-transplant, alpha-beta T cells reportedly originated from several hundred expanded graft clones.

TCRbeta library construction was performed incorporating unique molecular identifiers. TCRdb analysed the PCR reads with MiXCR anew, one entry per CDR3 protein. The sample consists of about 250,000 distinct CDR3 sequences, about 24% of them appearing once. V lost 1 base to trimming and J lost 3 bases; unmatched junction nucleotides: 6. This CDR3 is built from 15 residues. V usage is TRBV12-3 or TRBV12-4 and J usage is TRBJ2-7, with 7 bases aligning to TRBD1. The sample was PBMCs, mostly from graft donor cells, taken 360 days after TCRalphabeta/CD19-depleted stem cell transplant. The clonotype comes from a female patient aged 2 to 10 who had a stem cell transplant for congenital amegakaryocytic thrombocytopenia, so the T cells may come from the graft donor. CDR3 nucleotides: TGTGCCAGCAGTTTAGACACAGGGGCGGACTACGAGCAGTACTTC. Its translation: CASSLDTGADYEQYF.